This T cell receptor beta chain stems from a study of blood T cell repertoires in COVID-19. Libraries were prepared by immunoSEQ multiplex PCR; TCRdb keeps only in-frame clonotypes and omits some of them. The sample contains hundreds of thousands of clones, 90% to 95% of which appear only once. The V segment lost 5 bases and the J segment 7 bases; nucleotides outside the gene matches: 14. The CDR3 consists of 16 residues. CDR1 and CDR2 from the germline V gene are PRHDT and FYEKMQ (reference sequence). The sequence was obtained from a woman under 30 who had recovered from COVID-19. The sample consisted of PBMCs or T cells enriched from blood (not recorded which). The chain employs TRBV13 and TRBJ2-1, with 7 positions matching TRBD2. CDR3 nucleotides: TGTGCCAGCAGCGCCCGGCGGAGCGGGACTGGAAATGAGCAGTTCTTC. Its protein is CASSARRSGTGNEQFF. Full variable domain (missing parts from reference TRBV13 and TRBJ2-1): AAGVIQSPRHLIKEKRETATLKCYPIPRHDTVYWYQQGPGQDPQFLISFYEKMQSDKGSIPDRFSAQQFSDYHSELNMSSLELGDSALYFCASSARRSGTGNEQFFGPGTRLTVL.